This TCR beta chain was found in a study of cytotoxic CD8 clonotypes in ibrutinib-treated CLL. In the study overall: Outcomes included some 24 partial and 2 complete responses; after median about 68 months, roughly 14 stayed remitted and some 12 progressed. Patients gave response samples after a median approximately eleven months of treatment, range 6 to 36.

The data were produced by immunoSEQ multiplex PCR, yet TCRdb's version contains in-frame clones alone and is incomplete. The sample carries about 150,000 clones, around 76% recorded once. This clone turned up a few times. Looked up from germline, CDR1 is SGHTA and CDR2 is FQGNSA. Trimming removed 1 base from V and 6 bases from J, with 10 bases in between. The CDR3 covers 14 residues. Here the sequenced sample was PBMCs, taken after 24 months of ibrutinib treatment. The clonotype originates from a human donor with chronic lymphocytic leukemia. This sequence joins TRBV7-2 and TRBJ1-5; the D is unclear. The CDR3 DNA sequence: TGTGCCAGCAGCTTAGGCCACCGGGGTCAGCCCCAGCATTTT. Residues: CASSLGHRGQPQHF.